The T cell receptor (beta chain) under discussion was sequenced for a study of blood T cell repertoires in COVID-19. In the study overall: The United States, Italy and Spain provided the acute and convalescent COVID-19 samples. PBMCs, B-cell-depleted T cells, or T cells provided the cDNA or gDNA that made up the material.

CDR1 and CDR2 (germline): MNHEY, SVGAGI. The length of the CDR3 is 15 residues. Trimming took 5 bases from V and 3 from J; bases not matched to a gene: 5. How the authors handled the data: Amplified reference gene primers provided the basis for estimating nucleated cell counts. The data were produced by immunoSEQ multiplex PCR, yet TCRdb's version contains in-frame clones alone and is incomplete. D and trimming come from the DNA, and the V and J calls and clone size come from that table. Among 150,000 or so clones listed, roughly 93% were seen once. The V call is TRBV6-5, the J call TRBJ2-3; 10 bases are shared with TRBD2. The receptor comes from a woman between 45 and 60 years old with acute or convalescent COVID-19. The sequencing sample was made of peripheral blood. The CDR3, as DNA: TGTGCCAGCAGTCCCCGAGCGGGGGGGACAGATACGCAGTATTTT. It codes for CASSPRAGGTDTQYF.